The sequence of this T cell receptor (beta chain) was determined in a study of OX40 agonist ivuxolimab in advanced cancers. TCRdb's table, derived via immunoSEQ multiplex PCR, lists solely in-frame clones and lacks some. The sample has 70,000 or so clones, 80% to 90% seen once. This clone turned up a few times. CDR3 length: 11 residues. The V gene's germline CDR1 is MNHEY and CDR2 SVGAGI. V was shortened by 5 bases and J by 9 bases, with 5 bases between the two germline ends. Source: CD4+ or CD8+ T cells sorted from blood, taken in a trial of the OX40 agonist ivuxolimab. The gene calls are TRBV6-5 and TRBJ2-6; possibly TRBD2 for D (5 bases). The receptor was isolated from an adult with an advanced solid tumor such as melanoma, head and neck, liver or kidney cancer. The CDR3 sequence: CASSRDNVLTF. CDR3 in DNA: TGTGCCAGCAGTCGGGACAACGTCCTGACTTTC.